This T cell receptor beta chain emerged from a study of radiation and T cells in renal cell carcinoma. Study overall: Nephrectomy followed 15 Gy stereotactic body radiation by 4 weeks.

This CDR3 spans 16 amino acids. V was shortened by 4 bases and J by 0 bases, with 11 bases between the two germline ends. The germline CDR1 and CDR2 sequences are SGHRS and YFSETQ. Time point given: blood 2 weeks post-SBRT. The treatment was: 15 Gy SBRT to primary tumor, nephrectomy 4 weeks later. Blood was sampled at baseline, 2 weeks and 4 weeks after SBRT. Sequencing was performed with immunoSEQ multiplex PCR; in TCRdb, only in-frame clones are kept and a portion is missing. The data contain roughly 150,000 clones, roughly 86% of them singletons. The TCR originated in a woman in her 50s with renal cell carcinoma. This chain joins TRBV5-1 and TRBJ2-6; D is undetermined. Sequencing was performed on blood, taken from a patient whose treatment included radiotherapy and nephrectomy. CDR3: CASSKDGASGANVLTF. The CDR3 DNA reads TGCGCCAGCAGCAAAGACGGAGCCTCTGGGGCCAACGTCCTGACTTTC.